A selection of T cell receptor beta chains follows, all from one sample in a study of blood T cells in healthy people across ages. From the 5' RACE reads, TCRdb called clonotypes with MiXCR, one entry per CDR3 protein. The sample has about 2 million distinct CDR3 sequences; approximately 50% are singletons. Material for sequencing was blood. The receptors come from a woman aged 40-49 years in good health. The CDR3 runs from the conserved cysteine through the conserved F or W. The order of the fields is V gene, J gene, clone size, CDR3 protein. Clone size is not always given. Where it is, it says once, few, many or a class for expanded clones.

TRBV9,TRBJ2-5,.,CASSVTAGGKQETQYF
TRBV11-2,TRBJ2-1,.,CASSLLAGGQRGEQFF
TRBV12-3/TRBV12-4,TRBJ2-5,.,CASSLSPGQEAQYF
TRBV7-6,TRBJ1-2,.,CASSQSQQGRKGYTF
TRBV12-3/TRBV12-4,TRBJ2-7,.,CASSSRRGSSYEQYF
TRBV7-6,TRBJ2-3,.,CASSLVGTSTQGTDTQYF
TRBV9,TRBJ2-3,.,CASSGGTSDTQYF
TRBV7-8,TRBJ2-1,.,CASSRFGLWQHNEQFF
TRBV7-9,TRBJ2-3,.,CASSTVSGASRDTQYF
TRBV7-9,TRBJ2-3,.,CASSPNTGGGDTQYF
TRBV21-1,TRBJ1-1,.,CASSQTSEDRANRVTEAFF
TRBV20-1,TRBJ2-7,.,CSAVGTGNYEQYF
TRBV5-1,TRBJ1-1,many,CASSLGTVNTEAFF
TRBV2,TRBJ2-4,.,CASSHGASSKNIQYF
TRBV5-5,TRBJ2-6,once,CASSFLVSQGGSGANVLTF
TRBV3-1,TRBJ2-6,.,CASSHQQDASGANVLTF
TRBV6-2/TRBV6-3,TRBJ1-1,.,CASTGAGNTEAFF
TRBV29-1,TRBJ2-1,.,CSVREGASYNEQFF
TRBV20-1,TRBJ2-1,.,CSASTSGVPIRNEQFF
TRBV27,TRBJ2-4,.,CASSLLLTYNEQYF
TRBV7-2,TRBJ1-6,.,CASSFGSALGPLHF
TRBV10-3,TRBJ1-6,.,CAISEVGTENALHF
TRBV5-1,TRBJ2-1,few,CASSLSGGPYDEQFF
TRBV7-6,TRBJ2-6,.,CASSLRGVPHSGANVLTF
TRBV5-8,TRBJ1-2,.,CAYRWNYGYTF
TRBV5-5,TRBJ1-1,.,CASSLEAPAGGEAFF
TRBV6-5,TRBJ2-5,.,CASRLTSGGKEQYF
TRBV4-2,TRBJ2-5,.,CASSRITGQGAETQYF
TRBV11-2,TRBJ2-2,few,CASSRGQGARTGELFF
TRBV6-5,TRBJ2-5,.,CASSPLTGRETQYF
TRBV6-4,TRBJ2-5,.,CASSEASGGRQYF
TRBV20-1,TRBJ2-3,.,CSAPQGTGSADTQYF
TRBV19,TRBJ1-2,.,CASTLGQTTNYGYTF
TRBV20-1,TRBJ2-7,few,CSARGGGPHEQYF
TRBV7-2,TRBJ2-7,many,CASSKSGGVSYEQYF
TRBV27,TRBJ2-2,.,CASRHGTGMSGELFF
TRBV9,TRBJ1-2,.,CASSVDLVSAYTF
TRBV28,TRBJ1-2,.,CASRDDRVGAGYTF
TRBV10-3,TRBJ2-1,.,CAISRTSGGSISSYNEQFF
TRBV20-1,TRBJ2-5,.,CSARTSSGGTQETQYF
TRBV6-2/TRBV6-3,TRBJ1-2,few,CASSYDLTGNGYTF
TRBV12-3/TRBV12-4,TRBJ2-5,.,CASSTRQQQYF
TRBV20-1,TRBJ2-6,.,CSASQHSGANVLTF
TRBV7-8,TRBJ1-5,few,CASSSKQGSNQPQHF
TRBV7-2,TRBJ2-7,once,CASSLNLGHFYEQYF
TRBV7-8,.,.,CASSVTGTGVEQYF